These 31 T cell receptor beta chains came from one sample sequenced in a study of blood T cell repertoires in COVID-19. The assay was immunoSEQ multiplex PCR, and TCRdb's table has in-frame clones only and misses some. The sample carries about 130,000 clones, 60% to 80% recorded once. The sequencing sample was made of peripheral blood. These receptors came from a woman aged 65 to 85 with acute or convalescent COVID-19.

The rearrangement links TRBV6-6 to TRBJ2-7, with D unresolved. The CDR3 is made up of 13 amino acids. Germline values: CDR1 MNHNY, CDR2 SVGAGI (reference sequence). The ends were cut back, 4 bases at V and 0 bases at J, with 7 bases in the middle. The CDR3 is CASSFGDSYEQYF. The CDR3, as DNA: TGTGCCAGCAGTTTCGGTGACTCCTACGAGCAGTACTTC.

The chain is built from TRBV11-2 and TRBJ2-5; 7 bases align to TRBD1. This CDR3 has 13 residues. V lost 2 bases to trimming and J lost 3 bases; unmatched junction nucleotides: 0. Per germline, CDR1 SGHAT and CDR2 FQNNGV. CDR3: CASSLTGEETQYF. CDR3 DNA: TGTGCCAGCAGCTTAACAGGGGAAGAGACCCAGTACTTC.

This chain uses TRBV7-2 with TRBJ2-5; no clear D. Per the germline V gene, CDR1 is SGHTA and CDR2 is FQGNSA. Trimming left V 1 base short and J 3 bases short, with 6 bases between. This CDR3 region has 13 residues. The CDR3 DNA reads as TGTGCCAGCAGCTTAGTACAGAAAGAGACCCAGTACTTC. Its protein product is CASSLVQKETQYF.

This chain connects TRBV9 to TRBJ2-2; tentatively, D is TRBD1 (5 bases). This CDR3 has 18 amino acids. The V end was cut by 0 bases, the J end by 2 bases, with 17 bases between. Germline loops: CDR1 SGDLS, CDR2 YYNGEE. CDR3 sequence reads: CASSVDPGINYNTGELFF. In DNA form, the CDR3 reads TGTGCCAGCAGCGTAGATCCAGGGATTAATTACAACACCGGGGAGCTGTTTTTT.

For the CDR3, the DNA is TGTGCCAGCAGAACTAGCGGACCACCCTACGAGCAGTACTTC. It is translated as CASRTSGPPYEQYF. The chain couples TRBV6-5 to TRBJ2-7, with 8 bases fitting TRBD2. The V gene's germline CDR1 is MNHEY and CDR2 SVGAGI. The CDR3 loop spans 14 amino acids. With V trimmed by 6 bases and J by 2 bases, 6 bases remained unmatched.

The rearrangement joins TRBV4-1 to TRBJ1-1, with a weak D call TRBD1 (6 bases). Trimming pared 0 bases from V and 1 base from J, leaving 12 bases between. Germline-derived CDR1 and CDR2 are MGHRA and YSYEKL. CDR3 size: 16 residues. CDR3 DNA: TGCGCCAGCAGCCAAGAGACTACAGGGTGGAACACTGAAGCTTTCTTT. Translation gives CASSQETTGWNTEAFF.

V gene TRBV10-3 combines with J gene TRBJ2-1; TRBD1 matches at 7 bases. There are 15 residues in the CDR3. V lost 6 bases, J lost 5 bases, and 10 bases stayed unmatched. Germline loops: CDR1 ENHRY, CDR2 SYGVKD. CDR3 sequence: CAIRDVRQGNNEQFF. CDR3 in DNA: TGTGCCATCAGAGACGTGCGACAGGGAAACAATGAGCAGTTCTTC.

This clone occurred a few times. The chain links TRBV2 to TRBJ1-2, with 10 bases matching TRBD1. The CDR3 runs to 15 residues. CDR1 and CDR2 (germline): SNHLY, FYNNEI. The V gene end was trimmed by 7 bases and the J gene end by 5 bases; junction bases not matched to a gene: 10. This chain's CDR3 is CASTNPGQGIYGYTF. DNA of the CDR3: TGTGCCAGCACAAATCCGGGACAGGGGATTTATGGCTACACCTTC.

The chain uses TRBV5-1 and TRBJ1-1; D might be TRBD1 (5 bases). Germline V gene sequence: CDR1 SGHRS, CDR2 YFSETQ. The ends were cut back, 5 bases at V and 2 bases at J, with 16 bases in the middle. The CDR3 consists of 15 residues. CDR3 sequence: CASRLQVVRNTEAFF. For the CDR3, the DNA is TGCGCCAGCAGGTTACAGGTCGTTCGAAACACTGAAGCTTTCTTT.

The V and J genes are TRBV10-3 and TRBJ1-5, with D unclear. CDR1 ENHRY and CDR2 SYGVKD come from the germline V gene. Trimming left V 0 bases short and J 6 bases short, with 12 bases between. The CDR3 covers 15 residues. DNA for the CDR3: TGTGCCATCAGTGAGTCAGGTGGTGGAGTTCAGCCCCAGCATTTT. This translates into CAISESGGGVQPQHF.

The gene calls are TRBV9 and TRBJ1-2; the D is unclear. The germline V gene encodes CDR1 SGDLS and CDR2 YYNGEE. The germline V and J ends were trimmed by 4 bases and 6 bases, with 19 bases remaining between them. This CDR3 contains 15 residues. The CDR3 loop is CASSSSLGRANGYTF. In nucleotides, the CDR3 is TGTGCCAGCAGCTCATCACTAGGACGGGCGAATGGCTACACCTTC.

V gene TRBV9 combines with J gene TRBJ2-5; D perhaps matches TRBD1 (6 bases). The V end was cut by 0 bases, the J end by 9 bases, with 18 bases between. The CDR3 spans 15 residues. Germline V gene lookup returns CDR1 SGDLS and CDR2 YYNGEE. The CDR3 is CASSVAGDRLSAQYF. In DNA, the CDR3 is TGTGCCAGCAGCGTAGCAGGGGACCGCCTATCGGCCCAGTACTTC. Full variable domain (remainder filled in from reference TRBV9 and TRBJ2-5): DSGVTQTPKHLITATGQRVTLRCSPRSGDLSVYWYQQSLDQGLQFLIQYYNGEERAKGNILERFSAQQFPDLHSELNLSSLELGDSALYFCASSVAGDRLSAQYFGPGTRLLVL.

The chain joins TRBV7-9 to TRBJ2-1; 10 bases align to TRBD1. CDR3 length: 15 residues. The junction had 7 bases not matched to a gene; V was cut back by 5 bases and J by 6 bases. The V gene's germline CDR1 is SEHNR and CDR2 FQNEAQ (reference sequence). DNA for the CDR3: TGTGCCAGCAGCCCCCGGGACAGGGGAGGCAATGAGCAGTTCTTC. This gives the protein CASSPRDRGGNEQFF.

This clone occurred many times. The CDR3 nucleotides read TGTGCCAGCAGTTCGGGGATGTGGCATGGCTACACCTTC. Protein product: CASSSGMWHGYTF. The chain uses TRBV27 and TRBJ1-2; D ambiguous. CDR1 is MNHEY and CDR2 is SMNVEV in the germline V gene (reference sequence). The CDR3 runs to 13 residues. V was cut by 4 bases and J by 6 bases, with 12 bases left in between.

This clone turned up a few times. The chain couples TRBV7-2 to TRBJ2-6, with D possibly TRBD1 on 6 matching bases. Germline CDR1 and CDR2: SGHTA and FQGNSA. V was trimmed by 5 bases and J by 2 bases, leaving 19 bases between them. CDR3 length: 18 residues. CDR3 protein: CASSRRHREVPGANVLTF. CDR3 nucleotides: TGTGCCAGCAGCAGACGGCACAGGGAAGTGCCTGGGGCCAACGTCCTGACTTTC.

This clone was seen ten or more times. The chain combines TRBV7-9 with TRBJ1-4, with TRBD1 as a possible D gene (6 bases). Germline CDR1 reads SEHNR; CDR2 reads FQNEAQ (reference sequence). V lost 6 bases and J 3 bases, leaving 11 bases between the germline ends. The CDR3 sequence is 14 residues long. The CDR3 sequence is CASRKDSANEKLFF. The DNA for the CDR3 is TGTGCCAGCAGAAAGGACAGTGCTAATGAAAAACTGTTTTTT.

The CDR3 DNA follows: TGTGCCATCAGAAGTGGGGGACAAGCTAGCGAAAAACTGTTTTTT. This gives the protein CAIRSGGQASEKLFF. The gene calls are TRBV10-3 and TRBJ1-4, with D possibly matching TRBD1 (6 bases). The CDR3 runs to 15 residues. From germline, CDR1 is ENHRY and CDR2 SYGVKD. Trimming stripped 6 bases from V and 8 bases from J, with 19 bases between.

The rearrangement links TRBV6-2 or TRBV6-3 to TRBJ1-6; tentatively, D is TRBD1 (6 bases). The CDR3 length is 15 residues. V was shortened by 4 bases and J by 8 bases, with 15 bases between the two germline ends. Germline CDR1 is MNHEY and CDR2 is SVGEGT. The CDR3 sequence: CASSSGGAGHSPLHF. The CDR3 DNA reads TGTGCCAGCAGTTCGGGGGGCGCCGGTCATTCACCCCTCCACTTT.

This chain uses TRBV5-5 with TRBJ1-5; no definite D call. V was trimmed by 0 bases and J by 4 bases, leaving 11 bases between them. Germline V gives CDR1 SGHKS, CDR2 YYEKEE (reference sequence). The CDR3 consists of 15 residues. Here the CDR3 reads CASSLVSGFNQPQHF. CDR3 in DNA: TGTGCCAGCAGCTTGGTTTCCGGTTTTAATCAGCCCCAGCATTTT.

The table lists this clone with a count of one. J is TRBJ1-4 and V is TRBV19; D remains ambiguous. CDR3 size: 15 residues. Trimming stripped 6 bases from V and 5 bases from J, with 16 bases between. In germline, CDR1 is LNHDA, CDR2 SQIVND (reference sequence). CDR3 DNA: TGTGCCAGTAGCAAATCATCCTTGGGCAATGAAAAACTGTTTTTT. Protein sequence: CASSKSSLGNEKLFF.

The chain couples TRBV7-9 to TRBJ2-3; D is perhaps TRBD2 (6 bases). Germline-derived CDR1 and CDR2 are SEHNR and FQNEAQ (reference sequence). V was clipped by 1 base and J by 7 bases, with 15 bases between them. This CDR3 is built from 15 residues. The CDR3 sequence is CASSLGSGTLNTQYF. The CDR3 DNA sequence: TGTGCCAGCAGCTTAGGCAGTGGGACTTTGAATACGCAGTATTTT.

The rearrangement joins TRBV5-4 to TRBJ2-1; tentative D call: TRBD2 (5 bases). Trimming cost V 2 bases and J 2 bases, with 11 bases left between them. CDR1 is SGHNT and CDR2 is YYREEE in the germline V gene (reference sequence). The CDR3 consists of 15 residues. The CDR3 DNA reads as TGTGCCAGCAGCTTTGCCTCCGGGGCCTACAATGAGCAGTTCTTC. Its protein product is CASSFASGAYNEQFF.

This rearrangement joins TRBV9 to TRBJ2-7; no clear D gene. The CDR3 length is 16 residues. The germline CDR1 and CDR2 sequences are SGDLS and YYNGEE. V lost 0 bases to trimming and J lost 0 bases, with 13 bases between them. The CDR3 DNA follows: TGTGCCAGCAGCGTAGGCCCAACCGTCAGCTCCTACGAGCAGTACTTC. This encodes CASSVGPTVSSYEQYF.

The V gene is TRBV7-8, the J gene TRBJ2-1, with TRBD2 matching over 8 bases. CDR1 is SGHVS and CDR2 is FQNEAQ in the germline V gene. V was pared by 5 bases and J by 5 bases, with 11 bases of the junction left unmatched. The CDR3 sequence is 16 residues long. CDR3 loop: CASSTRASGFNNEQFF. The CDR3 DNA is TGTGCCAGCAGCACTCGGGCTAGCGGGTTTAACAATGAGCAGTTCTTC.

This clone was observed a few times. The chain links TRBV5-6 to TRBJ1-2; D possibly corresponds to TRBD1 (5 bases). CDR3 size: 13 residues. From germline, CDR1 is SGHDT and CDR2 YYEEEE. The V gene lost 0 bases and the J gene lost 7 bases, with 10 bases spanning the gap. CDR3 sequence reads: CASSLDRTGGYTF. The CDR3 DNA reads TGTGCCAGCAGCTTGGACAGGACGGGTGGCTACACCTTC.

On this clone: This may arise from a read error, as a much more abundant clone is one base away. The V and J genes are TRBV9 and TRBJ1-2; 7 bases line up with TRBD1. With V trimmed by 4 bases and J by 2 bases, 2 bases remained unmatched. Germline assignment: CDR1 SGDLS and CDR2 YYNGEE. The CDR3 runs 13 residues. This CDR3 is CASSPTGNYGYTF. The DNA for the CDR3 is TGTGCCAGCAGCCCGACAGGGAACTATGGCTACACCTTC.

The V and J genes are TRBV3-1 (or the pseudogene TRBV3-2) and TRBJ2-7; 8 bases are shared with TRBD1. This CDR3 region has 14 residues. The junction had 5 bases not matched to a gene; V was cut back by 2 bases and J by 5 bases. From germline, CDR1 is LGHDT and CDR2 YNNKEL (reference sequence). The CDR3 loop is CASSQFGTGNEQYF. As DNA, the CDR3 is TGTGCCAGCAGCCAATTCGGGACAGGTAACGAGCAGTACTTC.

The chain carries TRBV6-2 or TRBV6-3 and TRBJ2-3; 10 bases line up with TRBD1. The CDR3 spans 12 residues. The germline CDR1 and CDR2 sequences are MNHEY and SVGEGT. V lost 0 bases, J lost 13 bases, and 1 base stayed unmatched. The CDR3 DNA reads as TGTGCCAGCAGTTACTCAGGGACAGGGGAGTATTTT. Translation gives CASSYSGTGEYF.

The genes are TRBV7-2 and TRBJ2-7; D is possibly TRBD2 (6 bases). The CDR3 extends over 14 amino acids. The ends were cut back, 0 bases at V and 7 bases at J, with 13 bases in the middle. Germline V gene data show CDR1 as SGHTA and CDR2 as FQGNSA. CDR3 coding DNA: TGTGCCAGCAGCTTAGCGTTGGGGGGTAGGGAGCAGTACTTC. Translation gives CASSLALGGREQYF.

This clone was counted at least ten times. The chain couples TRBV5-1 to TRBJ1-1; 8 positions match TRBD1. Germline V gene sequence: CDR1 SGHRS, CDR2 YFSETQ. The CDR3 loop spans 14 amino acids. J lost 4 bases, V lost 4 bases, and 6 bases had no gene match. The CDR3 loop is CASSHGTGGTEAFF. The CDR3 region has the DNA TGCGCCAGCAGCCACGGGACAGGAGGCACTGAAGCTTTCTTT.

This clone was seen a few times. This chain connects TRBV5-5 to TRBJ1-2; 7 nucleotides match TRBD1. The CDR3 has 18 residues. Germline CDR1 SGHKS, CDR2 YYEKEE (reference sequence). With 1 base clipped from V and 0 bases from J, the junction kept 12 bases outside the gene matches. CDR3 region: CASSLRQGMVGSNYGYTF. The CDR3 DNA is TGTGCCAGCAGCTTGCGACAGGGAATGGTTGGGTCTAACTATGGCTACACCTTC.